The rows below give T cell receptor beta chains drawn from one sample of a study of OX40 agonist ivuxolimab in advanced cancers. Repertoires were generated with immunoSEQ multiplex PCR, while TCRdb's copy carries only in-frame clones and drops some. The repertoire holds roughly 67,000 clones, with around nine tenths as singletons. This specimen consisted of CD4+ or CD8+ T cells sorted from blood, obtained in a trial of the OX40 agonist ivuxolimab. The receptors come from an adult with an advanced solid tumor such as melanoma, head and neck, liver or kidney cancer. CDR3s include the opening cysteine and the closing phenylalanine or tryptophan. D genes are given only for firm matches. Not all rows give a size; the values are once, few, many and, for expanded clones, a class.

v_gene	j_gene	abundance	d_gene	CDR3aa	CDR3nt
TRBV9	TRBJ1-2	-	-	CASSVGPTQTGGYTF	TGTGCCAGCAGCGTAGGTCCCACCCAAACGGGGGGCTACACCTTC
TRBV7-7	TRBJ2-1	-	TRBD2	CASSRTSGSDEQFF	TGTGCCAGCAGCCGTACTAGCGGCAGCGACGAGCAGTTCTTC
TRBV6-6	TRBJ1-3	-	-	CASSYGGQGGNTIYF	TGTGCCAGCAGTTACGGGGGTCAGGGGGGAAACACCATATATTTT
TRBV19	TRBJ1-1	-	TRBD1	CASSSGQLNTEAFF	TGTGCCAGTAGTTCGGGACAGTTGAACACTGAAGCTTTCTTT
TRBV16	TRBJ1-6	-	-	CASSQEVGNSPLHF	TGTGCCAGCAGCCAGGAGGTGGGTAATTCACCCCTCCACTTT
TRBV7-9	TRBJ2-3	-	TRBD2	CASSPSGLVVDTQYF	TGTGCCAGCAGCCCCTCGGGACTAGTCGTAGATACGCAGTATTTT
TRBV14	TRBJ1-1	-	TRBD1	CASSPGTGAREAFF	TGTGCCAGCAGCCCCGGGACAGGCGCACGCGAAGCTTTCTTT
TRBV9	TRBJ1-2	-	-	CASTRADNYGYTF	TGTGCCAGCACCAGAGCAGATAACTATGGCTACACCTTC
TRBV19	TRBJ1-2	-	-	CASSIGGRTSNGYTF	TGTGCCAGTAGTATAGGTGGCAGAACGTCCAATGGCTACACCTTC
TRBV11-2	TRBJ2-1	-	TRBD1	CASSLEGQFYNEQFF	TGTGCCAGCAGCTTAGAGGGACAGTTCTACAATGAGCAGTTCTTC
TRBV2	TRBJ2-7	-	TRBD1	CASGADRTLGEQYF	TGTGCCAGCGGGGCGGACAGGACCCTAGGGGAGCAGTACTTC
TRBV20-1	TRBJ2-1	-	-	CSVGANEQFF	TGCAGTGTGGGGGCTAATGAGCAGTTCTTC
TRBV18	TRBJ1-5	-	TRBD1	CASSPRTGSFNQPQHF	TGTGCCAGCTCACCAAGGACAGGGTCTTTCAATCAGCCCCAGCATTTT
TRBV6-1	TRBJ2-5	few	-	CASLGGARETQYF	TGTGCCAGCCTGGGGGGGGCCCGAGAGACCCAGTACTTC
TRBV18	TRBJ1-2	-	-	CASSPPRGGGYTF	TGTGCCAGCTCACCACCGAGGGGAGGTGGCTACACCTTC
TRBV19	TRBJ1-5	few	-	CASSTTRTVVQPQHF	TGTGCCAGTAGTACTACCCGGACAGTCGTTCAGCCCCAGCATTTT
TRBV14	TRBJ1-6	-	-	CASSQGRNSPLHF	TGTGCCAGCAGCCAAGGGCGGAATTCACCCCTCCACTTT
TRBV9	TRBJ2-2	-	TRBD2	CASSVLAGGTGELFF	TGTGCCAGCAGCGTACTAGCGGGGGGCACCGGGGAGCTGTTTTTT
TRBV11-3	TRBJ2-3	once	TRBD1	CASSRRQGSTDTQYF	TGTGCCAGCAGTCGGAGACAGGGGAGCACAGATACGCAGTATTTT
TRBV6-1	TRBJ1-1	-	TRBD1	CATSRDRGTEAFF	TGTGCCACCTCCCGGGACAGGGGGACTGAAGCTTTCTTT
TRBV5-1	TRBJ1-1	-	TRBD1	CASSRTGGNTEAFF	TGCGCCAGCAGCCGCACAGGGGGAAACACTGAAGCTTTCTTT
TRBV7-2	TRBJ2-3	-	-	CASSRNDFGTRDRHTQYF	TGTGCCAGCAGCAGAAATGATTTCGGGACAAGGGATCGACATACGCAGTATTTT
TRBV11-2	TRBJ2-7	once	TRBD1	CASSLAGTGLSYEQYF	TGTGCCAGCAGTTTGGCCGGGACAGGGTTGTCCTACGAGCAGTACTTC
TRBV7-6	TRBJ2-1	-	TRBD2	CASSLRPSGDIYNEQFF	TGTGCCAGCAGCTTACGTCCTAGCGGGGACATATACAATGAGCAGTTCTTC
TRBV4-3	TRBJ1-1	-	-	CASSWGDTLNTEAFF	TGCGCCAGCAGCTGGGGGGACACCTTGAACACTGAAGCTTTCTTT
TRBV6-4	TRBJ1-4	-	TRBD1	CASSDSEGAKDRPNEKLFF	TGTGCCAGCAGTGACTCGGAGGGGGCAAAGGATAGACCAAATGAAAAACTGTTTTTT
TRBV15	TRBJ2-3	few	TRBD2	CATSSGGARDTQYF	TGTGCCACCAGCAGCGGGGGGGCCAGAGATACGCAGTATTTT
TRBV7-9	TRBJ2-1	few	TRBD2	CASSLVSSGREYNEQFF	TGTGCCAGCAGCTTAGTATCTAGCGGGAGAGAATACAATGAGCAGTTCTTC
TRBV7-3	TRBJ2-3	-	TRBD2	CASSPGAGLAGGGNTDTQYF	TGTGCCAGCAGTCCCGGGGCGGGACTAGCGGGCGGGGGGAACACAGATACGCAGTATTTT
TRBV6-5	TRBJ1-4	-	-	CASRPNGGDEKLFF	TGTGCCAGCAGGCCAAACGGGGGGGATGAAAAACTGTTTTTT
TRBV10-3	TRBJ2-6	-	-	CAIPQVTGLPAGANVLTF	TGTGCCATCCCCCAGGTCACAGGGCTTCCCGCTGGGGCCAACGTCCTGACTTTC
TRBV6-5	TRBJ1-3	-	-	CASSLSTLTGNTIYF	TGTGCCAGCAGTCTTTCGACGCTCACTGGAAACACCATATATTTT
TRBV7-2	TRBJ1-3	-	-	CASSPRTVVLSGNTIYF	TGTGCCAGCAGCCCGCGGACTGTCGTCTTGTCTGGAAACACCATATATTTT
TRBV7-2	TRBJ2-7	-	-	CASSLVGQQPSYEQYF	TGTGCCAGCAGCTTAGTTGGGCAGCAACCCTCCTACGAGCAGTACTTC
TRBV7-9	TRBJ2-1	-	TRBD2	CASSLGLAGGGEQFF	TGTGCCAGCAGCTTAGGTCTAGCGGGGGGCGGTGAGCAGTTCTTC
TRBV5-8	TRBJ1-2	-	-	CASTEGIQRGYGYTF	TGTGCCAGCACCGAGGGGATCCAACGGGGATATGGCTACACCTTC
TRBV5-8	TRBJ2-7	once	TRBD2	CASSLVSRGGGAYEQYF	TGTGCCAGCAGCTTGGTTTCGCGGGGGGGCGGTGCGTACGAGCAGTACTTC
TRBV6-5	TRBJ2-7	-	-	CASTQGYEQYF	TGTGCCAGTACACAGGGCTACGAGCAGTACTTC
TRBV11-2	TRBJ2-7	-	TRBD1	CASSSDRDEQYF	TGTGCCAGCAGCTCCGACAGGGACGAGCAGTACTTC
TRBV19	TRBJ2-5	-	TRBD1	CASSVLQGQETQYF	TGTGCCAGTAGTGTATTACAGGGGCAAGAGACCCAGTACTTC
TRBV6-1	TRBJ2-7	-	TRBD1	CASSVRPGQRLYEQYF	TGTGCCAGCAGTGTCCGACCGGGACAGAGACTCTACGAGCAGTACTTC
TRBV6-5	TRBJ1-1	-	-	CASSSSEGNTEAFF	TGTGCCAGCAGTTCGTCTGAGGGGAACACTGAAGCTTTCTTT
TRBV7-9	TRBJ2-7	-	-	CAQARDGSYEQYF	TGTGCCCAAGCTCGAGACGGATCCTACGAGCAGTACTTC
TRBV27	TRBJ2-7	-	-	CASRLSKTGEQYF	TGTGCCAGCAGACTATCGAAAACGGGCGAGCAGTACTTC
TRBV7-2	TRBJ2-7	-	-	CASSKLTQDEQYF	TGTGCCAGCAGCAAACTTACACAGGACGAGCAGTACTTC
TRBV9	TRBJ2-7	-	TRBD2	CASSGASGESYEQYF	TGTGCCAGCAGCGGGGCTAGCGGGGAGTCCTACGAGCAGTACTTC
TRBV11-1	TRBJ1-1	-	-	CASSRAGVGTEAFF	TGTGCCAGCAGCCGAGCAGGGGTGGGCACTGAAGCTTTCTTT
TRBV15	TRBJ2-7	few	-	CATSAYAGPVGYEQYF	TGTGCCACCAGCGCCTATGCGGGACCAGTTGGGTACGAGCAGTACTTC
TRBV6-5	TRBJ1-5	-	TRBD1	CASSPGTGSNQPQHF	TGTGCCAGCAGTCCCGGGACAGGGAGCAATCAGCCCCAGCATTTT
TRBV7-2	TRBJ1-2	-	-	CASSGDLYGYTF	TGTGCCAGCAGCGGGGACCTCTATGGCTACACCTTC
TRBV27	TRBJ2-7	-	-	CASSLPVRHHAYEQYF	TGTGCCAGCAGTCTTCCTGTTCGCCACCACGCCTACGAGCAGTACTTC
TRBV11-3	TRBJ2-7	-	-	CASSLESDYYEQYF	TGTGCCAGCAGCTTAGAGTCAGACTACTACGAGCAGTACTTC
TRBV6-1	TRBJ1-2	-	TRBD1	CASSPGQGIYGYTF	TGTGCCAGCAGTCCGGGACAGGGCATCTATGGCTACACCTTC
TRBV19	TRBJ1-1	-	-	CASRGVGAMNTEAFF	TGTGCCAGTAGGGGGGTAGGGGCGATGAACACTGAAGCTTTCTTT
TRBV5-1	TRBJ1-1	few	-	CASNSGAEAFF	TGCGCCAGCAATAGTGGGGCTGAAGCTTTCTTT